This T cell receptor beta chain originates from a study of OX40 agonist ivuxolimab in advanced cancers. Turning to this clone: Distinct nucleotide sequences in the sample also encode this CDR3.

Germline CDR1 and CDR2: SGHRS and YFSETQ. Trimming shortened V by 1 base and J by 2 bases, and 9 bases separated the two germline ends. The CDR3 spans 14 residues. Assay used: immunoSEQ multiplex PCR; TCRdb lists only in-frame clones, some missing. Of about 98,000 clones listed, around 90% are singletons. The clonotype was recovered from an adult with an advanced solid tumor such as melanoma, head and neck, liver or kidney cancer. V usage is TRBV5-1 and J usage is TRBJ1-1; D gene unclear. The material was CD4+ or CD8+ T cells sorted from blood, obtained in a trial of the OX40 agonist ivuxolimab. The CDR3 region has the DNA TGCGCCAGCAGCTTGCGAGGCGGCAACACTGAAGCTTTCTTT. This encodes CASSLRGGNTEAFF.